This T cell receptor (beta chain) was recorded in a study of Graves' ophthalmopathy and Graves' hyperthyroidism. Study findings and constraints: Blood contained most expanded thyroid clonotypes exceeding 0.001 frequency.

The CDR3 extends over 13 amino acids. The germline V gene encodes CDR1 GTSNPN and CDR2 SVGIG (reference sequence). V dropped 1 base and J dropped 5 bases, with 11 bases sitting between them. The authors amplified TCR beta CDR3 regions, and they did so from RNA transcripts for repertoire sequencing. The first-round RT-PCR employed HTBI primers together with the Qiagen OneStep RT-PCR kit. A multiplex PCR was then performed as the second round. TCRdb reanalysed the multiplex PCR reads using MiXCR and keeps one entry per CDR3 protein. The table has approximately 500,000 distinct CDR3 sequences, 13% to 15% seen once. This clonotype was counted at least ten times. Its antigen is currently unknown. Ophthalmopathy was moderately-to-severely active, CAS at least 3, NOSPECS at least 4, lasting under 3 months. If patients had other autoimmune diseases, uncontrolled infections, pregnancy or lactation, they were excluded.

Sequencing was carried out using blood. The clonotype comes from a woman in her 30s with Graves' ophthalmopathy. The V gene is TRBV30, the J gene TRBJ2-5, with D hard to call. CDR3 nucleotides: TGTGCCTGGAGTGGGTCTCCGGGCGAGACCCAGTACTTC. Encoded protein: CAWSGSPGETQYF.